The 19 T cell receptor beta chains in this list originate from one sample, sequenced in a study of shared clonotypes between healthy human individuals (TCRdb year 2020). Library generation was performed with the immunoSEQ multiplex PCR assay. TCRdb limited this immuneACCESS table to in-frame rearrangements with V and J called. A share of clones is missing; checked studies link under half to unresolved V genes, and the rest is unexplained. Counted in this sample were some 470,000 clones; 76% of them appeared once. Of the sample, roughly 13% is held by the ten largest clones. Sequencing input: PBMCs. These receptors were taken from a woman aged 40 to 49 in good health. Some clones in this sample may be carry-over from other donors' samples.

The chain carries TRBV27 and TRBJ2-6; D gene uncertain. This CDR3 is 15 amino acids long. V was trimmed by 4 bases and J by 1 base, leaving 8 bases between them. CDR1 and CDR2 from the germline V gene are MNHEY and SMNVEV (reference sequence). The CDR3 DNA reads TGTGCCAGCAGTTGGGGTTTGTCTGGGGCCAACGTCCTGACTTTC. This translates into CASSWGLSGANVLTF.

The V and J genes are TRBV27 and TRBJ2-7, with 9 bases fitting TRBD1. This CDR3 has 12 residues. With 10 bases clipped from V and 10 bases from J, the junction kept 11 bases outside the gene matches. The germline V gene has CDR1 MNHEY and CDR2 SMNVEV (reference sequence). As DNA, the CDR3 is TGTGCCACTCAGGGACAGGGTTCCCCTCAGTACTTC. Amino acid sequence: CATQGQGSPQYF.

In nucleotides, the CDR3 is TGTGCCAGCTCACCGCCGAGGACAGACCTTAACTATGGCTACACCTTC. It encodes CASSPPRTDLNYGYTF. The V gene is TRBV18, the J gene TRBJ1-2; tentatively, D is TRBD1 (6 bases). The CDR3 length is 16 residues. The germline CDR1 and CDR2 sequences are KGHSH and LQKENI. Between the trimmed V and J ends, which lost 3 bases and 1 base, there was a span of 15 bases.

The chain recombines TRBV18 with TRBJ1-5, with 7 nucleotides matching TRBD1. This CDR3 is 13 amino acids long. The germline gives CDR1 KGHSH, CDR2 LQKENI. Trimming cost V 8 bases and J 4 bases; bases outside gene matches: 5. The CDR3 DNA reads TGTGCCAGCCAACCGGGACAGAATCAGCCCCAGCATTTT. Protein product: CASQPGQNQPQHF. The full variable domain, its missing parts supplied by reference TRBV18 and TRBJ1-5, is NAGVMQNPRHLVRRRGQEARLRCSPMKGHSHVYWYRQLPEEGLKFMVYLQKENIIDESGMPKERFSAEFPKEGPSILRIQQVVRGDSAAYFCASQPGQNQPQHFGDGTRLSIL.

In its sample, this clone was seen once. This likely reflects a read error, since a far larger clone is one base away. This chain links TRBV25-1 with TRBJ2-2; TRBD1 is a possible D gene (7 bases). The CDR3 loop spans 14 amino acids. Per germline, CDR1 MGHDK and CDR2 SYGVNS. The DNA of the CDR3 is TGTGCCAGCAGTGAATATGAGGGGGCCGGGGGGCTGTTTTTT. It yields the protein CASSEYEGAGGLFF.

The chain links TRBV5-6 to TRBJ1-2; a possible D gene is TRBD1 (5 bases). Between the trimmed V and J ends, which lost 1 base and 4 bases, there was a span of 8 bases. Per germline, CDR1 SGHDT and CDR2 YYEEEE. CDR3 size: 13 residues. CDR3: CASSLRGGYGYTF. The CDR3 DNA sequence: TGTGCCAGCAGCTTGAGGGGAGGCTATGGCTACACCTTC.

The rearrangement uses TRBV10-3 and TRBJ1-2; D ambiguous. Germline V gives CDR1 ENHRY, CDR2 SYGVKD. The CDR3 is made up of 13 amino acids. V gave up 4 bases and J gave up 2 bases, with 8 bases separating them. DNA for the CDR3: TGTGCCATCAGTGGAGGAGAGAACTATGGCTACACCTTC. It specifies CAISGGENYGYTF.

CDR3 bases: TGTGCCAGCAGCTTGGACAGGTCAGAGACCCAGTACTTC. This encodes CASSLDRSETQYF. The chain links TRBV7-8 to TRBJ2-5; 7 positions agree with TRBD1. The CDR3 spans 13 residues. The germline V gene has CDR1 SGHVS and CDR2 FQNEAQ. Losses at the gene ends were 3 bases for V and 4 bases for J; bases not matched to a gene: 2.

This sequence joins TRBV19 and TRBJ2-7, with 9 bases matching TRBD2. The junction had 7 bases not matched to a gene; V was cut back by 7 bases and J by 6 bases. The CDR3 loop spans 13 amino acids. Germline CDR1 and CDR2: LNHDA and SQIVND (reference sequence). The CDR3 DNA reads TGTGCCAGTATGGCGGGAGGGCCGGGCGAGCAGTACTTC. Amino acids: CASMAGGPGEQYF.

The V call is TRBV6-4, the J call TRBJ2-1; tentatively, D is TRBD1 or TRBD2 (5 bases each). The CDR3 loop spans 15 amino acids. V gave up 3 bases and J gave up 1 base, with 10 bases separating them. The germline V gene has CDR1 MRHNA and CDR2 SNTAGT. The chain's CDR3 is CASSERDGSYNEQFF. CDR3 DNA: TGTGCCAGCAGTGAAAGGGACGGGTCCTACAATGAGCAGTTCTTC.

The DNA for the CDR3 is TGTGCCAGCGGTGGACAGGGGGGGGTAAATGAGCAGTTCTTC. Its translation is CASGGQGGVNEQFF. The V gene is TRBV6-1, the J gene TRBJ2-1, with TRBD1 matching over 10 bases. V lost 8 bases, J lost 7 bases, and 8 bases stayed unmatched. The CDR3 has 14 residues. Germline V lookup: CDR1 MNHNS, CDR2 SASEGT.

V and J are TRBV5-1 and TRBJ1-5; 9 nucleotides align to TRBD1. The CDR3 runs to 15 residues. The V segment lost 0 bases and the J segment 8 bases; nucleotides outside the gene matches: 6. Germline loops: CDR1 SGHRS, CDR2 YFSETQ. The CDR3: CASSLGGQGWEPQHF. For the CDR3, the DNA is TGCGCCAGCAGCTTGGGTGGACAGGGGTGGGAGCCCCAGCATTTT. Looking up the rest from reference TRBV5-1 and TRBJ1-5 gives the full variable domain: KAGVTQTPRYLIKTRGQQVTLSCSPISGHRSVSWYQQTPGQGLQFLFEYFSETQRNKGNFPGRFSGRQFSNSRSEMNVSTLELGDSALYLCASSLGGQGWEPQHFGDGTRLSIL.

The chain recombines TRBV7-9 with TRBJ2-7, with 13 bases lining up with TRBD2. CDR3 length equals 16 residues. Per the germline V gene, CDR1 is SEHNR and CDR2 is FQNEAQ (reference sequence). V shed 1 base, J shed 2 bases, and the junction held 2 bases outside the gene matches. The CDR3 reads CASSLVGTSGAYEQYF. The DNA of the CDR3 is TGTGCCAGCAGCTTAGTCGGGACTAGCGGGGCCTACGAGCAGTACTTC.

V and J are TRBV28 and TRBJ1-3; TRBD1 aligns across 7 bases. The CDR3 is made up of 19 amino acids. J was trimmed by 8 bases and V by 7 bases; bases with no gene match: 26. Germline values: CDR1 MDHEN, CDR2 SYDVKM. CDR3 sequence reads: CASTLWGRQGQESGHTIYF. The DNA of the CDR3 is TGTGCCAGCACCCTTTGGGGGAGACAGGGTCAGGAATCGGGCCACACCATATATTTT.

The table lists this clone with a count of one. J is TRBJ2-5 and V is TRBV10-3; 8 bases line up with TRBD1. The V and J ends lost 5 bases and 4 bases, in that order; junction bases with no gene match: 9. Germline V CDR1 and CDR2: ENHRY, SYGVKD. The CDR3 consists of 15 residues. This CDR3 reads CAISRGRGQGETQYF. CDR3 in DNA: TGTGCCATCAGTAGAGGCAGGGGGCAGGGAGAGACCCAGTACTTC.

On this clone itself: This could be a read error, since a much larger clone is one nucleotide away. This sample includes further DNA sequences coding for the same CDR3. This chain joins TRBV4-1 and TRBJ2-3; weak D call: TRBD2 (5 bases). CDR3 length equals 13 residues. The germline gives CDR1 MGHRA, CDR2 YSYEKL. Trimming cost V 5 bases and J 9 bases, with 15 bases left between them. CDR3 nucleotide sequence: TGCGCCAGCAGCACGAGCGGAGAATTAACGCAGTATTTT. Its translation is CASSTSGELTQYF.

The CDR3 sequence is CASSTSGSGLEFF. The CDR3, as DNA: TGTGCCAGCAGTACTAGCGGGTCGGGGTTGGAGTTCTTC. The chain uses TRBV2 and TRBJ2-1, with TRBD2 matching over 9 bases. The CDR3 totals 13 residues. The V gene end was trimmed by 5 bases and the J gene end by 14 bases; junction bases not matched to a gene: 10. CDR1 is SNHLY and CDR2 is FYNNEI in the germline V gene.

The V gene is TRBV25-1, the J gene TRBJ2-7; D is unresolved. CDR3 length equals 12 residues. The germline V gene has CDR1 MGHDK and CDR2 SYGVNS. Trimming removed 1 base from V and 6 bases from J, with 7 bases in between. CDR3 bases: TGTGCCAGCAGTGAATGGTTGAGCGAGCAGTACTTC. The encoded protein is CASSEWLSEQYF.

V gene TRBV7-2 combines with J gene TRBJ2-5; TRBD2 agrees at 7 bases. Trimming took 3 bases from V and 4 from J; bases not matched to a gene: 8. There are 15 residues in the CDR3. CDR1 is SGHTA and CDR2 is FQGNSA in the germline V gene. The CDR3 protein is CASSFQWGEGETQYF. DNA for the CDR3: TGTGCCAGCAGCTTTCAGTGGGGGGAGGGAGAGACCCAGTACTTC.